Listed here are 2 T cell receptor beta chains from one sample, sequenced in a study of control samples from healthy donors and cancer patients. Profiled with immunoSEQ multiplex PCR; TCRdb holds only in-frame clones, not every one. The sample lists fewer than 200,000 clones; 90% were seen once. Input material: blood. Every receptor here comes from a woman aged 45-60 years in good health.

V and J are TRBV7-2 and TRBJ2-1; possibly TRBD1 or TRBD2 for D (5 bases each). The CDR3 sequence is 14 residues long. Germline V lookup: CDR1 SGHTA, CDR2 FQGNSA. Between the trimmed V and J ends, which lost 5 bases and 12 bases, there was a span of 20 bases. This chain's CDR3 is CASSTPGPIQGQFF. The CDR3 DNA follows: TGTGCCAGCAGCACCCCGGGACCCATACAAGGGCAGTTCTTC.

The chain couples TRBV3-1 (or the pseudogene TRBV3-2) to TRBJ2-1, with D tentatively TRBD1 (6 bases). The CDR3 has 15 amino acids. V was clipped by 4 bases and J by 0 bases, with 10 bases between them. Germline V gene data show CDR1 as LGHDT and CDR2 as YNNKEL (reference sequence). The CDR3 DNA is TGTGCCAGCAGCCGGGACATCCTCTCCTACAATGAGCAGTTCTTC. It yields the protein CASSRDILSYNEQFF.